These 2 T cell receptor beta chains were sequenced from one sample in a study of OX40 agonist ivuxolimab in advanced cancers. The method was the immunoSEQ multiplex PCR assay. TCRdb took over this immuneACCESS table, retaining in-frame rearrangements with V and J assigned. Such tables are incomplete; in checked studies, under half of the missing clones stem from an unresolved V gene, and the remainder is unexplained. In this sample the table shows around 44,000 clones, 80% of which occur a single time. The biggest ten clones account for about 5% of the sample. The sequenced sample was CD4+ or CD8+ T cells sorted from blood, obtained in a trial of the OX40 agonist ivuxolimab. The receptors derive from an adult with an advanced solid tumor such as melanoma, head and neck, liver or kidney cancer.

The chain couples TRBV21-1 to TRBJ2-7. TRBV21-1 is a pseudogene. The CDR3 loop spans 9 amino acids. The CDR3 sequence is CASKYEQYF. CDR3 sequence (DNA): TGTGCCAGCAAATACGAGCAGTACTTC.

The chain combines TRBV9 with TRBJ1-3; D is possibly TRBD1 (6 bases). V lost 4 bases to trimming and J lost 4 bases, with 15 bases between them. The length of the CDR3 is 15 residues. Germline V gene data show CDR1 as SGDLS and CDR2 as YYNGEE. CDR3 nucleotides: TGTGCCAGCAGCCCGCAACAGGGATACGGAAACACCATATATTTT. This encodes CASSPQQGYGNTIYF.